This T cell receptor (beta chain) was captured in a study of cytomegalovirus exposure and HLA in healthy donors (dated by TCRdb to 2015 to 2018). As for the study more broadly: In an earlier analysis of some 550 of the donors, around 300 Gb of sequence data and just under 120 million unique TCR beta sequences from about 179 million T cells were reported. Besides the first cohort of 666 subjects, a separate validation cohort made up of over 100 different subjects was used. The study aimed to test whether cataloging public T cell receptors could reveal signatures of past pathogen exposure. Among about 400 genotyped donors of the cohort, an average of approximately 240,000 unique TCR beta nucleotide sequences was sequenced per donor, of which 15% to 20% were non-productive. Around 320 gigabases of sequencing data and around 87 million unique TCR sequences were included in an early release covering roughly 600 HLA-typed donors. An earlier analysis of about 620 of the donors applied high-throughput TCR beta sequencing to assess whether each TCR beta V gene segment acted as functional or pseudogenic. All discovery cohort repertoires had been generated using a single sequencing platform. To predict cytomegalovirus infection status, the study combined high-throughput TCR immunosequencing, statistical association of individual TCRs with disease status, and machine learning. The study profiled the T cell repertoires of 550 to 700 subjects by immunosequencing and related them to cytomegalovirus serostatus. Rather than using new phenotypic data, the later analysis identified candidate immune exposures from TCR beta sequences and from how often those sequences occurred across donors. A later genetic analysis took genome-wide SNP genotypes for about three fifths of the roughly 700 donors and used that subset as a discovery cohort. A few DR-DQ haplotypes were treated as single units for association and clustering because of strong linkage in the cohort. In a later analysis, previously published TCR beta repertoires from 600 to 850 donors were re-analyzed and high-resolution HLA genotyping was added so that TCR occurrence patterns could be studied. Among the roughly 390 genotyped donors, around 79% belonged to the genetic ancestry cluster associated with self-reported Caucasian donors. Both class I and class II loci were covered by HLA typing, at four-digit resolution. Donor age, sex, ethnicity and CMV serostatus were compiled together with the repertoire data. The number of donors typed differed by locus, with about 629-630 for A, B, C, DRB1 and DQB1, around 520 for DQA1, 600 to 610 for DPA1, and some 440 for DPB1.

Beyond this particular receptor, the publication reports: Most CMV-associated TCR beta chains appeared to be HLA-restricted in a later analysis, and the HLA associations seemed to be driven largely by CMV exposure. In a later analysis, HLA-associated TCR beta chains showed more clonal expansion and lower generation probabilities than non-associated chains that were equally common. Roughly uniform sequencing depth across donors was assumed in presence/absence analyses, although this assumption may not hold. HLA typing was unavailable for some donors at each locus, so association tests used only the typed subset. In vitro tests confirmed that three of the cytomegalovirus-associated TCR beta chains recognize cytomegalovirus antigens. Because the 87-base-pair reads could not distinguish some IMGT-functional V segments, including TRBV6-2 and TRBV6-3, those segments were excluded. In a later genetic analysis, fewer N-insertions in productive TCRs were reported among donors in an Asian-associated ancestry cluster than the roughly 700-donor mean. Across donors, most TCR sequences were observed very rarely, whereas some public TCRs were present in many individuals. For the cohort, immune exposure information was limited to CMV serostatus. A cluster of highly shared sequence variants was judged likely to be a technical artifact of the sequencing pipeline. V-gene and J-gene trimming of TCR beta chains was associated with a missense DCLRE1C variant in a later genetic analysis, and the association was replicated in an independent cohort. The classifier was reported to diagnose cytomegalovirus status with high specificity and sensitivity in both the original cohort and the validation cohort. When HLA alleles, especially DR and DQ, strongly co-occurred, attributing TCR associations to individual alleles was difficult. The study gave a list of about 170 TCR beta chains associated with cytomegalovirus. Linkage disequilibrium might explain the correlated functional status among segregating V segments, but an unknown experimental factor could not be ruled out. A further reported finding was that TCR beta sequences accurately predicted the HLA-A and HLA-B alleles for most subjects in the first cohort. Only TCR beta chains were sequenced in this cohort, and the absence of alpha or paired-chain data limited detectable features. At a false discovery rate of 0.05, a later analysis linked fewer than 20,000 TCR beta sequences to specific HLA alleles. Because counts were too low, some 17 rarely observed V segments, including chromosome 9 orphons, were excluded from the earlier analysis of a few hundred of the donors. In a later analysis, several top co-occurrence clusters were reported to appear linked to parvovirus B19, influenza, CMV and Epstein-Barr virus. A later analysis found that TCR association rates varied across HLA loci, with DRB1 alleles showing the most associated TCRs and HLA-C alleles the fewest. In an earlier analysis of approximately 590 of the donors, most TCR beta V segments appeared in productive rearrangements about 87% or about 30% of the time, broadly matching IMGT annotations. According to the authors, the approach could potentially be generalized to other disease states and immunological phenotypes.

To note about this clone: Its target antigen remains unknown. It has no much larger one-base neighbor in the sample; base qualities were not kept.

Preparation of the library involved the immunoSEQ multiplex PCR assay. The multiplex PCR relied on a mix of 60 forward primers for TCR Vbeta segments and 13 reverse primers for TCR Jbeta segments. The CDR3 region of rearranged TCR beta genes was amplified from genomic DNA with a multiplex PCR assay. The amplified TCR beta libraries were sequenced on the Illumina HiSeq System as 87-base-pair reads. The paper's data handling went like this. A later analysis counted about 82 million unique TCR beta chains across the 670 or so repertoires, and some 11 million of these chains were shared by at least two donors. Raw reads were error-corrected and collapsed into unique sequences by a nearest-neighbor algorithm in which closely related sequences were merged to remove PCR and sequencing errors. CDR3 sequences were aligned to IMGT reference sequences to assign V, D and J gene segments. For a sequence to be retained, a match of at least six nucleotides to both a V gene segment and a J gene segment was required. A rearrangement was called productive if the CDR3 had no stop codons and remained in frame with V and J, and every other rearrangement was called non-productive. CDR3 was defined by IMGT convention, running from the second conserved V-encoded cysteine to the conserved J-encoded phenylalanine. The earlier analysis of about 640 of the donors excluded any sequence lacking an unambiguous match to a single V gene segment. In an earlier analysis of approximately 500 of the donors, a V segment was called functional when productive rearrangements were above 56.7%, and segregating when the standard deviation between donors exceeded 5%. A statistical classification framework was developed to diagnose cytomegalovirus status using the catalog of TCR beta chain sequences. V and J gene assignment, in a later analysis, came from comparing TCR nucleotide sequences with IMGT/GENE-DB human TR gene sequences. A later analysis assigned CDR3 sequences and most-parsimonious VDJ recombination scenarios with the TCRdist pipeline. A later analysis defined each TCR beta chain by its CDR3 amino acid sequence plus V-gene family, and excluded reads lacking a unique V-gene family. In a later analysis, around 650 highly shared, low-generation-probability nucleotide sequences were removed to address suspected cross-contamination and a sequencing artifact. In a later analysis, a clonal expansion index for each public chain was calculated from normalized within-repertoire ranks of inferred template counts. In a later analysis, generation probabilities were computed using a VDJ recombination model fitted to out-of-frame rearrangements, and the results were checked against IGoR. A later analysis scored TCR-TCR, TCR-HLA and TCR-CMV co-occurrence with hypergeometric tests, applying a repertoire-size bias correction to TCR pairs. A later analysis estimated false discovery rates by permuting HLA or CMV assignments 20 times. A later analysis grouped co-occurring TCRs with DBSCAN, adding TCRdist sequence similarity when clustering within HLA-allele-positive subsets. Co-occurrence clustering excluded repertoires with fewer than 30,000 or more than 120,000 public chains, plus five with anomalous nucleotide sharing. What TCRdb holds here is the immuneACCESS table cut down to in-frame rearrangements. Part of the clones is not present; checked against another copy, under half of the missing clones reflect an unresolved V gene, and the others are unexplained. From that table come the V and J calls and clone size; the DNA was used to work out D and trimming. For this sample the table gives approximately 91,000 clones, of which 81% were detected only once. The ten top clones hold approximately 10% of the sample.

V sheds 1 base and J sheds 8 bases, leaving 11 bases between their ends. The cysteine opens and the phenylalanine closes a CDR3 of 13 amino acids. The sequence is cut down to CDR3 DNA, 39 bases in frame from base 1. From a lookup of the germline V gene, CDR1 and CDR2 are LGHNA and YNFKEQ. The cohort comprised 550 to 700 healthy bone marrow donors. Cohort members were all nominally healthy when sampled, although unrecorded immune exposures were likely present. CMV serostatus was positive for roughly 290 and negative for about half of the 666 cohort members, and was not recorded for this donor. A peripheral blood sample was provided by each donor, and peripheral blood mononuclear cells were used for TCR beta sequencing. Genomic DNA was extracted from the blood cell samples with the Qiagen DNeasy Blood Extraction Kit.

The source material was PBMCs. Recombination connected TRBV4-2 to TRBJ1-2; 5 matching bases give a weak D call of TRBD1. This sequence originates from a human donor in good health. The CDR3 sequence is CASSQAREGGYTF. In nucleotide form, the sequence is TGTGCCAGCAGCCAAGCCAGGGAAGGAGGCTACACCTTC.